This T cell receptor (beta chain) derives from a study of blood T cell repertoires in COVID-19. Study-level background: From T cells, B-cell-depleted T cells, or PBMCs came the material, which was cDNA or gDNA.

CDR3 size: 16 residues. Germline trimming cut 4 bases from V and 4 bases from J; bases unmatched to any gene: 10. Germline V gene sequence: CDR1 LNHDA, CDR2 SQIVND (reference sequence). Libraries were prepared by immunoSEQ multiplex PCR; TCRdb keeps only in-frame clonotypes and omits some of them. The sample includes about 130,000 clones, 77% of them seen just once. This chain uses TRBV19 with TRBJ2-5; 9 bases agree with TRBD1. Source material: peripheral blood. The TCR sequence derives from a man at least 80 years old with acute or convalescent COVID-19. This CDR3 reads CASSTTRTGGGETQYF. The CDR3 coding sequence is TGTGCCAGTAGTACCACCCGCACAGGGGGCGGAGAGACCCAGTACTTC.